This T cell receptor beta chain was found in a study of CD8 T cells in ankylosing spondylitis. Study-level points and caveats: A TCR beta motif of about eight highly homologous variants seemed to mark ankylosing spondylitis blood. Clones linked to the disease showed a CD8+ phenotype. They occurred at relatively low frequencies in peripheral blood.

Making the TCR beta libraries involved quantitative 5'-RACE with molecular barcodes. In TCRdb, the 5' RACE reads were re-called with MiXCR into one record per CDR3 protein. This sample has about 800,000 distinct CDR3 sequences, with 10% to 15% found just once. This clonotype was detected only a few times. No antigen is known for it. From germline, CDR1 is MNHNY and CDR2 SVGAGI (reference sequence). V lost 2 bases, J lost 12 bases, and 11 bases lay in between. The CDR3 contains 12 residues. J is TRBJ2-1 and V is TRBV6-6, with D possibly being TRBD1 or TRBD2 (5 bases each). This sequence was found in a male donor with ankylosing spondylitis. Sample: blood, either unsorted or a sorted T cell fraction (not recorded which). CDR3 sequence: CASSYIGDRQFF. In nucleotides, the CDR3 is TGTGCCAGCAGTTACATTGGGGACCGGCAGTTCTTC.